The clone carrying this T cell receptor beta chain was observed a few times. The antigen is unknown. This entry is derived from a study of identical twins. CDR3 length equals 14 residues. Per germline, CDR1 LGHDT and CDR2 YNNKEL (reference sequence). Germline trimming cut 3 bases from V and 2 bases from J; bases unmatched to any gene: 4. TCRdb independently ran MiXCR on the 5' RACE reads; one entry per CDR3 protein. The sample lists 520,000 or so distinct CDR3 sequences; less than 25% were seen once. Broader study findings: In zero-insertion analyses, partial confounding could arise from invariant MAIT and iNKT cells.

Separately, the same data were catalogued under a study of T cells expressing NK-cell markers.

The material sequenced was CD4+ T cells sorted from blood. The receptor was isolated from a woman aged 18-29 years in good health. The V call is TRBV3-1, the J call TRBJ2-7; 7 bases line up with TRBD2. The CDR3 nucleotides are TGTGCCAGCAGCCAGCGGGGGAAGGCCTACGAGCAGTACTTC. Protein sequence: CASSQRGKAYEQYF.